Sequencing of this T cell receptor (beta chain) was carried out in a study of OX40 agonist ivuxolimab in advanced cancers. As for the study more broadly: Ivuxolimab, which targeted the costimulatory receptor OX40 (CD134), was an agonistic, fully human IgG2 monoclonal antibody. Intravenous ivuxolimab was administered to patients every 2 weeks at six dose levels: 0.01, 0.1, 0.3, 1.5, 3 and 10 mg/kg. Of the approximately 50 dose-escalation patients, hepatocellular carcinoma was present in approximately 20, melanoma in around 15, renal cell carcinoma in 9 and head and neck cancer in 9. In the dose-escalation cohort, about four fifths of patients were male, and the mean age was roughly 60 years with a range of roughly 23 to 79. Patients were allowed to have had prior anti-PD-1, anti-PD-L1 or anti-CTLA-4 therapy, and 30% to 40% of the dose-escalation patients had been treated with checkpoint inhibitors. Partial responses occurred in three dose-escalation patients, of whom one had hepatocellular carcinoma and two had cutaneous melanoma. The purpose of peripheral TCRbeta sequencing was to test whether ivuxolimab changed TCR sequence diversity and led to clonal T-cell expansion. The paper reports the monotherapy dose-escalation portion (N of about 47 patients) of the phase I ivuxolimab trial. The research as a whole found: After ivuxolimab, more expanded clones were found on average in CD8+ T cells than in CD4+ T cells. Low levels of normalized T-cell clonal expansion were also seen in some patients who did not respond. In the 0.1-3.0 mg/kg groups, partial responders had among the lowest normalized peripheral clonal expansion, particularly in CD8+ T cells. Clonal expansion of both CD4+ and CD8+ blood T cells was observed from baseline to week 6 at doses 0.1 to 3.0 mg/kg. The antigen specificity of the peripheral T cells that underwent clonal expansion was not determined.

Patients with a history of autoimmune disease or receiving systemic immunosuppression were excluded from the trial. In every dose cohort, peripheral blood was drawn for TCR sequencing at baseline, cycle 4 day 1, and cycle 7 day 1. The samples were drawn from a first-in-human, open-label, multicenter phase I dose-escalation trial of ivuxolimab. Adults with locally advanced or metastatic melanoma, renal cell, hepatocellular, or head and neck squamous cell carcinoma were enrolled in the trial. Before TCR sequencing, CD4+ T cells and CD8+ T cells were sorted from peripheral blood as separate populations. Deletion took 3 bases off V and 1 base off J, with a span of 6 bases between the germline ends. The CDR3, from cysteine to phenylalanine, totals 13 residues. Of all the DNA, just the CDR3 is kept, 39 bases in frame from base 1. The germline V gene supplies CDR1 KGHSH and CDR2 LQKENI. About this clone itself: Its binding antigen is unknown. It has no much larger one-base neighbor in the sample; base qualities were not kept.

For sequencing of the TCRbeta CDR3 region, genomic DNA was extracted from the sorted cells. The immunoSEQ Assay was used to sequence the TCRbeta CDR3 regions. The table comes from immuneACCESS by way of TCRdb, which keeps in-frame sequences with V and J called. Part of the clones is missing from these tables; in studies checked, under half for an unresolved V gene and the rest for unknown reasons. This sample comprises about 97,000 clones, approximately 87% of them detected only once. The ten top clones hold more than 5.5% of the sample. Sequencing used CD4+ or CD8+ T cells sorted from blood, obtained in a trial of the OX40 agonist ivuxolimab. The TCR originated in an adult with an advanced solid tumor such as melanoma, head and neck, liver or kidney cancer. This sequence uses TRBV18 and TRBJ1-1; the D gene remains uncertain. The CDR3 reads as follows: CASSPDANTEAFF. The nucleotide sequence reads as follows: TGTGCCAGCTCACCTGATGCGAACACTGAAGCTTTCTTT.